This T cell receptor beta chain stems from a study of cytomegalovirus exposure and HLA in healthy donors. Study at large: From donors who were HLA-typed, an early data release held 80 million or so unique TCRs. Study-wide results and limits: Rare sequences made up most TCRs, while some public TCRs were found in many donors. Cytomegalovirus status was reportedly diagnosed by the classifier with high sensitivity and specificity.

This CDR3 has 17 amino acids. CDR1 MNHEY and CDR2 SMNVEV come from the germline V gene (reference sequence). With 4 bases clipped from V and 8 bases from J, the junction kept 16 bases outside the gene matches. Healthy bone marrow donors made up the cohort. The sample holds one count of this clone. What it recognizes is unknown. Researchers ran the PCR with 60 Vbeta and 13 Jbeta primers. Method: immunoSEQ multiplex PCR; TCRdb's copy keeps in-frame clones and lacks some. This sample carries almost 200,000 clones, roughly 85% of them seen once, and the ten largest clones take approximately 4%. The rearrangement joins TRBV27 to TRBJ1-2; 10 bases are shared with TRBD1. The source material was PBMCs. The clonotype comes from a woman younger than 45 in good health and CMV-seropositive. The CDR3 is CASSSTSGTGAEGGYTF. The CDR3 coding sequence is TGTGCCAGCAGTTCAACCTCCGGGACAGGGGCCGAAGGGGGCTACACCTTC.